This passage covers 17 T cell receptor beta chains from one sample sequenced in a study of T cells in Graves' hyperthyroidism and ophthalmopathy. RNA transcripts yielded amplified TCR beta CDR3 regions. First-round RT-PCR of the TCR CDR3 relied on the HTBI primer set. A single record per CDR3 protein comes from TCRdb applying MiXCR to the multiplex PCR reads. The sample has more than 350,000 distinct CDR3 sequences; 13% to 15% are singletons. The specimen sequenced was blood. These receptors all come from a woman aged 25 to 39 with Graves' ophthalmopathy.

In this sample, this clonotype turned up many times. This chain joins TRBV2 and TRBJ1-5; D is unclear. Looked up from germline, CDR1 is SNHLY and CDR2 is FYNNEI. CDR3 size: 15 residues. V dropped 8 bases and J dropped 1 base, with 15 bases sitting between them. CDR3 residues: CASGGGGGSNQPQHF. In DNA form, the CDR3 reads TGTGCCAGCGGCGGAGGCGGCGGGAGCAATCAGCCCCAGCATTTT.

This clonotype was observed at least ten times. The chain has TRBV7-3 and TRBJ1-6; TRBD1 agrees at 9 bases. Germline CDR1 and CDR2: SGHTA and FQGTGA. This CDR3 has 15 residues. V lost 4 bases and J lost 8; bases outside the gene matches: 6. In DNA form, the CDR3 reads TGTGCCAGCAGCTACAGGGGGCAAGGAGATTCACCCCTCCACTTT. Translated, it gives CASSYRGQGDSPLHF.

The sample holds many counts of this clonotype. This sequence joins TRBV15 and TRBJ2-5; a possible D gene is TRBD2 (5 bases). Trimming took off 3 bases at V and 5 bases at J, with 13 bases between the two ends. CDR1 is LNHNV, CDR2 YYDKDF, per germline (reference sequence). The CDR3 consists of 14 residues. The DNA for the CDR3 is TGTGCCACCAGCAGCCTCGCCGGGGTCGAGACCCAGTACTTC. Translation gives CATSSLAGVETQYF.

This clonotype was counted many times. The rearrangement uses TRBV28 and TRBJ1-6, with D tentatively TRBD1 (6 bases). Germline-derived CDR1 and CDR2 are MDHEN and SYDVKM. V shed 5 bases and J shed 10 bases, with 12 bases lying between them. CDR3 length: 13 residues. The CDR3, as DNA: TGTGCCAGCAGTACACAGGGACGCTCACCCCTCCACTTT. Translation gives CASSTQGRSPLHF.

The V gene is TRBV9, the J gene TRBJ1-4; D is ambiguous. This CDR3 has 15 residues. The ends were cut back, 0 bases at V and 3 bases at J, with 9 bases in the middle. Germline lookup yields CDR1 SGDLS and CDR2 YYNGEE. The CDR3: CASSVEADPNEKLFF. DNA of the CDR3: TGTGCCAGCAGCGTAGAGGCAGACCCTAATGAAAAACTGTTTTTT.

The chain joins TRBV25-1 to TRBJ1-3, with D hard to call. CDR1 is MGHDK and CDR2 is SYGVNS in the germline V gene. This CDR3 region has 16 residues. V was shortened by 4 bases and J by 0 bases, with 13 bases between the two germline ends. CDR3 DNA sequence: TGTGCCAGCAGTGCCGCGGGCAGAGACTCTGGAAACACCATATATTTT. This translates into CASSAAGRDSGNTIYF.

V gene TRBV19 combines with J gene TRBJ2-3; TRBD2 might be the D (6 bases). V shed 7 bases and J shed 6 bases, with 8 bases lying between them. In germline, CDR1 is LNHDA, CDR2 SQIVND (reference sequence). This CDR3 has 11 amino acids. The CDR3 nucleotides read TGTGCCAGTATCGCGGGGGATACGCAGTATTTT. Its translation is CASIAGDTQYF.

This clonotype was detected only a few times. The CDR3: CSASGIQETQYF. CDR3 DNA: TGCAGTGCTAGTGGTATTCAAGAGACCCAGTACTTC. The V gene is TRBV20-1, the J gene TRBJ2-5; D unresolved. V was trimmed by 3 bases and J by 2 bases, leaving 7 bases between them. Germline V gives CDR1 DFQATT, CDR2 SNEGSKA (reference sequence). The CDR3 has 12 amino acids.

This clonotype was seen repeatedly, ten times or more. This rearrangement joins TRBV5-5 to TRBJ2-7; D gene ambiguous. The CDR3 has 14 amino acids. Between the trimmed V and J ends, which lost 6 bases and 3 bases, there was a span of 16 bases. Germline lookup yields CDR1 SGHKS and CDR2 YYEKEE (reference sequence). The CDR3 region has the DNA TGTGCCAGCACCCCGGTGGAATCGGTCTACGAGCAGTACTTC. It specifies CASTPVESVYEQYF.

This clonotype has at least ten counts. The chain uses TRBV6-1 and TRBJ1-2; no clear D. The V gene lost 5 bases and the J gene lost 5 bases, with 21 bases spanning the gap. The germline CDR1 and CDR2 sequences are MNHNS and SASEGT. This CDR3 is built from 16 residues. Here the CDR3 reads CASSWTSAKENYGYTF. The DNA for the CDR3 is TGTGCCAGCAGTTGGACGTCAGCAAAGGAAAATTATGGCTACACCTTC.

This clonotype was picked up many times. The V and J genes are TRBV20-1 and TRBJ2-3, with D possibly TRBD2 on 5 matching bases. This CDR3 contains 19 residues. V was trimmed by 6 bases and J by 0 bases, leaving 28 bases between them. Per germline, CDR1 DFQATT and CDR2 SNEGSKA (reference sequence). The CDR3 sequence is CSAEGDDRLAISSTDTQYF. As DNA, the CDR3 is TGCAGTGCCGAGGGCGACGACCGGCTAGCCATATCTAGCACAGATACGCAGTATTTT.

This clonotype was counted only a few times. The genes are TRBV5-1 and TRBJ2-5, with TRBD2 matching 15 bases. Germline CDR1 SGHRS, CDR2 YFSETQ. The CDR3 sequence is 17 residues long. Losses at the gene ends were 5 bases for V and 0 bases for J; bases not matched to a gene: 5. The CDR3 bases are TGCGCCAGCAGTTCGGGACTAGCGGGGGGCGACCAAGAGACCCAGTACTTC. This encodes CASSSGLAGGDQETQYF.

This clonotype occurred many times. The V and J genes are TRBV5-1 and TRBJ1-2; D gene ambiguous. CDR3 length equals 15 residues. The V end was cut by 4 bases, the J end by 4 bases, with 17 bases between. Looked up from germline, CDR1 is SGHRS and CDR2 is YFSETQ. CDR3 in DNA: TGCGCCAGCAGCGGTGGGGTAGGCCGACCCTATGGCTACACCTTC. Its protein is CASSGGVGRPYGYTF. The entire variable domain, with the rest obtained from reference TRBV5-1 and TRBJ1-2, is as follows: KAGVTQTPRYLIKTRGQQVTLSCSPISGHRSVSWYQQTPGQGLQFLFEYFSETQRNKGNFPGRFSGRQFSNSRSEMNVSTLELGDSALYLCASSGGVGRPYGYTFGSGTRLTVV.

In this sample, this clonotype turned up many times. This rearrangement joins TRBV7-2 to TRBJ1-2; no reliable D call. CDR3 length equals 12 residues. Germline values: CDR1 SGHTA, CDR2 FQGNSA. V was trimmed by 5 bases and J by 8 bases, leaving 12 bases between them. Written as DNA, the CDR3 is TGTGCCAGCAGCCCCCTGGGGAGCGGCTACACCTTC. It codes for CASSPLGSGYTF.

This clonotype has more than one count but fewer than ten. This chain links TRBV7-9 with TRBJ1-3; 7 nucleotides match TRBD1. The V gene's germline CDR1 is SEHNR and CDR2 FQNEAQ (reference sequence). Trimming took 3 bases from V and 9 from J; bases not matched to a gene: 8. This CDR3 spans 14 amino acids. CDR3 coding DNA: TGTGCCAGCAGCTTTCACGACAGGGTGAGCACCATATATTTT. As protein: CASSFHDRVSTIYF.

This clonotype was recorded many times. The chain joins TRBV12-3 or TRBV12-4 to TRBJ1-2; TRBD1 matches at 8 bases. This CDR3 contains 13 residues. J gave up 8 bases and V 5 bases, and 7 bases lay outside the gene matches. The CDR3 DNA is TGTGCCAGCAGTACCAGGACAGGGCCCGGCTACACCTTC. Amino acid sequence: CASSTRTGPGYTF.

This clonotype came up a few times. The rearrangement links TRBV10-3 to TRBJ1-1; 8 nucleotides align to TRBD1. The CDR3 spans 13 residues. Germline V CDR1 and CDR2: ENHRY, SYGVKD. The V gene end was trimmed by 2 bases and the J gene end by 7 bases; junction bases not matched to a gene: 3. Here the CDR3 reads CAISERDRSEAFF. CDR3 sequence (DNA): TGTGCCATCAGTGAGCGGGACAGGAGTGAAGCTTTCTTT.